These T cell receptor beta chains were read from a single sample in a study of neurological immune-mediated disorders. Using its own MiXCR run on the 5' RACE reads, TCRdb lists one record per CDR3 protein. The sample comprises approximately 36,000 distinct CDR3 sequences, roughly 10% of which are singletons, and around 4% rests with the top ten. Sequenced sample: PBMCs. The origin of the receptors is a man aged 60 to 69 with HTLV-1-associated myelopathy (HAM/TSP). CDR3s include the opening cysteine and the closing phenylalanine or tryptophan. Each record gives: clone size, V gene, J gene, D gene, CDR3 DNA, CDR3 protein. D genes are given only for firm matches. Clone size is not always given. Where it is, it says once, few, many or a class for expanded clones.

size: many; V: TRBV12-3/TRBV12-4; J: TRBJ2-2; D: TRBD2; DNA: TGTGCCAGCAGTCCGGGGGGGAGGCGAAACACCGGGGAGCTGTTTTTT; CDR3: CASSPGGRRNTGELFF
size: many; V: TRBV7-9; J: TRBJ2-3; D: TRBD2; DNA: TGTGCCAGCAGCTTTACTAGCGGGAGTGGGACAGATACGCAGTATTTT; CDR3: CASSFTSGSGTDTQYF
size: -; V: TRBV20-1; J: TRBJ1-1; D: -; DNA: TGCAGTGCTAGAGATCGGGGAACAGGGCCCACTGAAGCTTTCTTT; CDR3: CSARDRGTGPTEAFF
size: medium-sized; V: TRBV20-1; J: TRBJ2-4; D: -; DNA: TGCAGTGCAACCCACAGGGACGGGAAAAACATTCAGTACTTC; CDR3: CSATHRDGKNIQYF
size: many; V: TRBV5-1; J: TRBJ2-1; D: TRBD2; DNA: TGCGCCAGCAGCTTGGGCAGCGGGAGTACGAATGAGCAGTTCTTC; CDR3: CASSLGSGSTNEQFF
size: many; V: TRBV20-1; J: TRBJ2-7; D: -; DNA: TGCAGTGCCCAGAGGGGCGGTTTGGGTTACGAGCAGTACTTC; CDR3: CSAQRGGLGYEQYF
size: many; V: TRBV5-1; J: TRBJ1-1; D: -; DNA: TGCGCCAGCAGCTTGGAATCAGGCGTGAACACTGAAGCTTTCTTT; CDR3: CASSLESGVNTEAFF
size: many; V: TRBV7-8; J: TRBJ1-6; D: -; DNA: TGTGCCAGCAGCTTAGGTTGGGGCTCCTGGGATAATTCACCCCTCCACTTT; CDR3: CASSLGWGSWDNSPLHF
size: many; V: TRBV5-1; J: TRBJ2-7; D: -; DNA: TGCGCCAGCAGCTTGGGACTTCTAAACGAGCAGTACTTC; CDR3: CASSLGLLNEQYF
size: many; V: TRBV5-1; J: TRBJ1-1; D: -; DNA: TGCGCCAGCAGCTTGGTCCAGGGAAGCACTGAAGCTTTCTTT; CDR3: CASSLVQGSTEAFF
size: many; V: TRBV10-1; J: TRBJ1-1; D: -; DNA: TGCGCCAGCAGTGAGTCTATTGGGCAGAACACTGAAGCTTTCTTT; CDR3: CASSESIGQNTEAFF